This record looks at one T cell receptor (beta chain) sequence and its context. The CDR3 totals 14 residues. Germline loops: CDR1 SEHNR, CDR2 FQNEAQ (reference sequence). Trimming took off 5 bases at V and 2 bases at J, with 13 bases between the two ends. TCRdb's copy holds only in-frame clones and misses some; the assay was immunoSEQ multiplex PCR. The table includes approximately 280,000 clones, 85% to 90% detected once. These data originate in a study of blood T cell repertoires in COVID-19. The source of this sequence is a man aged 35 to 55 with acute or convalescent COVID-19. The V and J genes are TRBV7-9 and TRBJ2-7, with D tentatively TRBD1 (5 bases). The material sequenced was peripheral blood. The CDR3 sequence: CASSPRQNTYEQYF. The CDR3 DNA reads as TGTGCCAGCAGCCCTCGACAGAACACCTACGAGCAGTACTTC.